The next 27 T cell receptor beta chains were all read from a single sample in a study of cytomegalovirus exposure and HLA in healthy donors. The repertoire was sequenced with immunoSEQ multiplex PCR; TCRdb's copy has only in-frame clones and lacks some. The sample records roughly 90,000 clones, 85% being singletons. Material for sequencing was PBMCs. These receptors were obtained from a man aged 18 to 29 in good health and CMV-seropositive.

V is TRBV7-9 and J is TRBJ2-3; a weak D match, TRBD2 (6 bases). Per the germline V gene, CDR1 is SEHNR and CDR2 is FQNEAQ (reference sequence). With 5 bases removed from V and 3 bases from J, the gap between germline ends came to 12 bases. This CDR3 has 14 amino acids. The CDR3 is CASSMLGGTDTQYF. In DNA, the CDR3 is TGTGCCAGCAGCATGTTGGGAGGAACAGATACGCAGTATTTT.

The CDR3 coding sequence is TGCAGCGCCCTGGACAGGGCTAACTATGGCTACACCTTC. This translates into CSALDRANYGYTF. The V gene is TRBV29-1, the J gene TRBJ1-2; 8 nucleotides line up with TRBD1. The V segment lost 7 bases and the J segment 0 bases; nucleotides outside the gene matches: 4. Germline V CDR1 and CDR2: SQVTM, ANQGSEA. The CDR3 contains 13 residues.

The V gene is TRBV6-4, the J gene TRBJ2-2, with no clear D. The CDR3 sequence is 14 residues long. From germline, CDR1 is MRHNA and CDR2 SNTAGT. V was cut by 5 bases and J by 1 base, with 8 bases left in between. The CDR3 region has the DNA TGTGCCAGCAGTACATCAGGGAACACCGGGGAGCTGTTTTTT. It specifies CASSTSGNTGELFF.

The V and J genes are TRBV6-6 and TRBJ1-5; D perhaps matches TRBD1 (6 bases). The CDR3 runs to 15 residues. Germline loops: CDR1 MNHNY, CDR2 SVGAGI (reference sequence). Trimming left V 2 bases short and J 4 bases short, with 12 bases between. The CDR3 reads CASSYLGQINQPQHF. Here the CDR3 DNA reads TGTGCCAGCAGTTACCTCGGACAGATTAATCAGCCCCAGCATTTT.

The chain employs TRBV14 and TRBJ2-3, with 10 nucleotides matching TRBD1. J was trimmed by 6 bases and V by 4 bases; bases with no gene match: 4. Germline V CDR1 and CDR2: SGHDN, FVKESK. CDR3 length: 14 residues. The CDR3 here is CASSRQGAWDTQYF. The CDR3 nucleotides are TGTGCCAGCAGCCGACAGGGGGCTTGGGATACGCAGTATTTT.

This clone was recorded once. V gene TRBV7-9 combines with J gene TRBJ2-1; tentative D call: TRBD2 (6 bases). The ends were cut back, 3 bases at V and 8 bases at J, with 11 bases in the middle. Germline V gene sequence: CDR1 SEHNR, CDR2 FQNEAQ (reference sequence). The CDR3 is made up of 13 amino acids. CDR3 loop: CASSFGTEDEQFF. The CDR3 nucleotides are TGTGCCAGCAGCTTCGGGACTGAGGATGAGCAGTTCTTC.

The chain's CDR3 is CASSDSGTGGVQHF. Here the CDR3 DNA reads TGTGCCAGCAGCGATTCCGGGACAGGGGGCGTCCAGCATTTT. This rearrangement joins TRBV7-9 to TRBJ1-5; the match to TRBD1 covers 12 bases. Trimming cost V 5 bases and J 12 bases; bases outside gene matches: 8. This CDR3 region has 14 residues. Germline lookup yields CDR1 SEHNR and CDR2 FQNEAQ (reference sequence).

The rearrangement joins TRBV28 to TRBJ1-1, with a tentative D call TRBD1 (6 bases). V lost 2 bases and J 8 bases, leaving 12 bases between the germline ends. The CDR3 runs to 13 residues. Germline V gene data show CDR1 as MDHEN and CDR2 as SYDVKM. CDR3 in amino acids: CASSLEVGTEAFF. As DNA, the CDR3 is TGTGCCAGCAGTTTAGAGGTAGGGACAGAAGCTTTCTTT.

The chain recombines TRBV4-1 with TRBJ2-1; 13 bases agree with TRBD2. In germline, CDR1 is MGHRA, CDR2 YSYEKL. This CDR3 has 22 amino acids. With 0 bases clipped from V and 7 bases from J, the junction kept 21 bases outside the gene matches. The CDR3 region is CASSQEGMGGGLAGWIWNEQFF. The CDR3 region has the DNA TGCGCCAGCAGCCAAGAGGGAATGGGGGGGGGACTAGCGGGATGGATTTGGAATGAGCAGTTCTTC.

The gene calls are TRBV29-1 and TRBJ2-1; 12 bases are a match to TRBD2. The CDR3 covers 18 residues. The J segment lost 2 bases and the V segment lost 4 bases, leaving 12 bases of the junction unmatched. Germline V gene data show CDR1 as SQVTM and CDR2 as ANQGSEA. The CDR3 DNA is TGCAGCGTTGCGTCTAGCGGGAGGGCCAGGTCACCCTACAATGAGCAGTTCTTC. Residues: CSVASSGRARSPYNEQFF.

J is TRBJ1-5 and V is TRBV6-6; possible D gene TRBD1, 5 bases. Trimming pared 3 bases from V and 4 bases from J, leaving 7 bases between. The CDR3 consists of 13 residues. Per germline, CDR1 MNHNY and CDR2 SVGAGI (reference sequence). DNA of the CDR3: TGTGCCAGCAGTTATAAGGGGAATCAGCCCCAGCATTTT. This gives the protein CASSYKGNQPQHF.

The genes are TRBV2 and TRBJ1-2; a weak D match, TRBD1 (5 bases). This CDR3 is built from 13 residues. Between the trimmed V and J ends, which lost 4 bases and 1 base, there was a span of 7 bases. Germline CDR1 reads SNHLY; CDR2 reads FYNNEI. CDR3 coding DNA: TGTGCCAGCAGTGCCGACAGTAACTATGGCTACACCTTC. This sequence encodes CASSADSNYGYTF.

V gene TRBV30 combines with J gene TRBJ2-7; maybe TRBD2 (5 bases). The CDR3 is 12 residues long. The V and J ends lost 0 bases and 6 bases respectively, with 9 bases between them. Germline values: CDR1 GTSNPN, CDR2 SVGIG (reference sequence). CDR3 residues: CAWSVQRPEQYF. DNA of the CDR3: TGTGCCTGGAGTGTACAGCGGCCCGAGCAGTACTTC. The full variable domain, with the rest looked up from reference TRBV30 and TRBJ2-7, is SQTIHQWPATLVQPVGSPLSLECTVEGTSNPNLYWYRQAAGRGLQLLFYSVGIGQISSEVPQNLSASRPQDRQFILSSKKLLLSDSGFYLCAWSVQRPEQYFGPGTRLTVT.

The rearrangement links TRBV4-1 to TRBJ1-1, with D possibly matching TRBD1 (5 bases). The V end was cut by 7 bases, the J end by 5 bases, with 17 bases between. CDR3 length: 14 amino acids. Looked up from germline, CDR1 is MGHRA and CDR2 is YSYEKL. The CDR3 here is CASMGPLRATEAFF. DNA of the CDR3: TGCGCCAGCATGGGGCCCCTAAGGGCAACTGAAGCTTTCTTT.

The chain has TRBV5-1 and TRBJ2-7; D possibly corresponds to TRBD1 (6 bases). The germline V gene encodes CDR1 SGHRS and CDR2 YFSETQ. This CDR3 is 16 amino acids long. V was trimmed by 0 bases and J by 1 base, leaving 14 bases between them. In DNA, the CDR3 is TGCGCCAGCAGCTTGGCCTTGGACAGCCAATCCTACGAGCAGTACTTC. Translating it yields CASSLALDSQSYEQYF.

The chain combines TRBV5-1 with TRBJ2-1, with D possibly TRBD2 on 6 matching bases. Germline V CDR1 and CDR2: SGHRS, YFSETQ. The CDR3 extends over 16 amino acids. V gave up 4 bases and J gave up 5 bases, with 19 bases separating them. DNA of the CDR3: TGCGCCAGCAGCCTGCCCCTAGACGGACTACACAATGAGCAGTTCTTC. Residues: CASSLPLDGLHNEQFF.

The V and J genes are TRBV20-1 and TRBJ1-2; D is unclear. This CDR3 region has 11 residues. V was pared by 6 bases and J by 1 base, with 6 bases between. Germline lookup yields CDR1 DFQATT and CDR2 SNEGSKA (reference sequence). The CDR3 DNA follows: TGCAGTGCGGGAGTTAACTATGGCTACACCTTC. Protein sequence: CSAGVNYGYTF.

V usage is TRBV7-2 and J usage is TRBJ2-1, with 9 bases that match TRBD1. J gave up 2 bases and V 5 bases, and 4 bases lay outside the gene matches. Looked up from germline, CDR1 is SGHTA and CDR2 is FQGNSA. This CDR3 comprises 15 residues. Here the CDR3 reads CASSPQGAAYNEQFF. The CDR3 region has the DNA TGTGCCAGCAGCCCACAGGGGGCCGCCTACAATGAGCAGTTCTTC. The whole variable domain, filled in from reference TRBV7-2 and TRBJ2-1, reads GAGVSQSPSNKVTEKGKDVELRCDPISGHTALYWYRQSLGQGLEFLIYFQGNSAPDKSGLPSDRFSAERTGGSVSTLTIQRTQQEDSAVYLCASSPQGAAYNEQFFGPGTRLTVL.

The V call is TRBV28, the J call TRBJ1-1; a possible D gene is TRBD1 (5 bases). Trimming shortened V by 4 bases and J by 3 bases, and 12 bases separated the two germline ends. The V gene's germline CDR1 is MDHEN and CDR2 SYDVKM. The CDR3 covers 14 residues. CDR3: CASSSPGRDTEAFF. Written as DNA, the CDR3 is TGTGCCAGCAGTTCCCCAGGGAGGGACACTGAAGCTTTCTTT. Combining the CDR3 with reference TRBV28 and TRBJ1-1 gives the whole variable domain DVKVTQSSRYLVKRTGEKVFLECVQDMDHENMFWYRQDPGLGLRLIYFSYDVKMKEKGDIPEGYSVSREKKERFSLILESASTNQTSMYLCASSSPGRDTEAFFGQGTRLTVV.

V usage is TRBV13 and J usage is TRBJ2-3, with D possibly matching TRBD2 (6 bases). V was pared by 3 bases and J by 0 bases, with 10 bases between. This CDR3 spans 15 amino acids. Per germline, CDR1 PRHDT and CDR2 FYEKMQ (reference sequence). This CDR3 is CASSLTGASTDTQYF. The CDR3 region has the DNA TGTGCCAGCAGCTTGACGGGAGCTAGCACAGATACGCAGTATTTT.

V is TRBV7-9 and J is TRBJ2-2; D is uncertain. The CDR3 is made up of 15 amino acids. V shed 0 bases and J shed 6 bases, with 11 bases lying between them. In germline, CDR1 is SEHNR, CDR2 FQNEAQ (reference sequence). CDR3 in DNA: TGTGCCAGCAGCTTAGCCCTAGTTAACGCCGGGGAGCTGTTTTTT. Amino acids: CASSLALVNAGELFF.

This sequence joins TRBV2 and TRBJ1-5; D gene unclear. V lost 5 bases, J lost 3 bases, and 11 bases lay in between. This CDR3 is built from 14 residues. Germline lookup yields CDR1 SNHLY and CDR2 FYNNEI. In nucleotides, the CDR3 is TGTGCCAGCAGTCAAATGAGGCACAATCAGCCCCAGCATTTT. As protein: CASSQMRHNQPQHF. The variable domain in full, completed from reference TRBV2 and TRBJ1-5, reads EPEVTQTPSHQVTQMGQEVILRCVPISNHLYFYWYRQILGQKVEFLVSFYNNEISEKSEIFDDQFSVERPDGSNFTLKIRSTKLEDSAMYFCASSQMRHNQPQHFGDGTRLSIL.

This chain joins TRBV10-1 and TRBJ2-1; 12 bases are a match to TRBD2. The CDR3 sequence is 15 residues long. Per germline, CDR1 WNHNN and CDR2 SYGVQD (reference sequence). J gave up 9 bases and V 0 bases, and 3 bases lay outside the gene matches. CDR3 nucleotides: TGCGCCAGCAGTGAGTCTCTAGCGGGAGGGAGTGAGCAGTTCTTC. Translation: CASSESLAGGSEQFF.

The DNA of the CDR3 is TGTGCCAGCAGCCCCGGGTCTGGAAACACCATATATTTT. Translating gives CASSPGSGNTIYF. The chain links TRBV7-3 to TRBJ1-3, with no clear D. This CDR3 is built from 13 residues. The V gene's germline CDR1 is SGHTA and CDR2 FQGTGA. V was clipped by 5 bases and J by 1 base, with 6 bases between them.

The rearrangement links TRBV10-3 to TRBJ1-1, with D maybe TRBD1 (5 bases). Trimming cost V 4 bases and J 2 bases, with 11 bases left between them. Per the germline V gene, CDR1 is ENHRY and CDR2 is SYGVKD. The CDR3 length is 14 residues. CDR3 amino acids: CAISALGVNTEAFF. The CDR3, as DNA: TGTGCCATCAGTGCGTTAGGGGTAAACACTGAAGCTTTCTTT.

This chain links TRBV5-1 with TRBJ2-7, with TRBD2 matching over 10 bases. V shed 0 bases, J shed 7 bases, and the junction held 7 bases outside the gene matches. CDR3 length: 15 amino acids. Germline lookup yields CDR1 SGHRS and CDR2 YFSETQ. The CDR3 reads CASSLVIAGGGEQYF. CDR3 coding DNA: TGCGCCAGCAGCTTGGTGATAGCGGGAGGAGGAGAGCAGTACTTC.

The rearrangement links TRBV28 to TRBJ1-1; possibly TRBD1 for D (5 bases). Germline V gene lookup returns CDR1 MDHEN and CDR2 SYDVKM. This CDR3 has 12 residues. Trimming left V 5 bases short and J 7 bases short, with 11 bases between. The CDR3 loop is CASSQADSEAFF. CDR3 coding DNA: TGTGCCAGCAGTCAAGCTGACAGTGAAGCTTTCTTT. Full variable domain (remainder filled in from reference TRBV28 and TRBJ1-1): DVKVTQSSRYLVKRTGEKVFLECVQDMDHENMFWYRQDPGLGLRLIYFSYDVKMKEKGDIPEGYSVSREKKERFSLILESASTNQTSMYLCASSQADSEAFFGQGTRLTVV.